The 5 T cell receptor beta chains below all came from one sample that was sequenced in a study of cytomegalovirus exposure and HLA in healthy donors. Sequencing used immunoSEQ multiplex PCR; TCRdb keeps in-frame clones, though not all of them. Among roughly 280,000 clones, approximately 83% were seen once, and the ten largest hold approximately 1%. The sequenced sample consisted of PBMCs. The receptors stem from a woman between 18 and 29 years old in good health and CMV-seronegative.

The genes are TRBV5-6 and TRBJ1-1; maybe TRBD1 (5 bases). The CDR3 is 14 amino acids. The V end lost 0 bases, the J end lost 2 bases, and 8 bases lay between the germline ends. Germline V lookup: CDR1 SGHDT, CDR2 YYEEEE. The CDR3: CASSLGQFNTEAFF. The CDR3 nucleotides read TGTGCCAGCAGCTTGGGACAGTTCAACACTGAAGCTTTCTTT.

The V call is TRBV6-6, the J call TRBJ2-1, with 11 bases lining up with TRBD2. Germline V CDR1 and CDR2: MNHNY, SVGAGI (reference sequence). Trimming cost V 3 bases and J 4 bases; bases outside gene matches: 5. This CDR3 region has 16 residues. The CDR3 region has the DNA TGTGCCAGCAGTTATACCGGGACTAGCGGATACAATGAGCAGTTCTTC. Its protein product is CASSYTGTSGYNEQFF.

This chain links TRBV27 with TRBJ2-7; TRBD2 aligns across 7 bases. Germline V lookup: CDR1 MNHEY, CDR2 SMNVEV (reference sequence). The CDR3 runs to 15 residues. Trimming took 3 bases from V and 0 from J; bases not matched to a gene: 5. The DNA for the CDR3 is TGTGCCAGCAGTTTCGCGGGGGAACGCTCCTACGAGCAGTACTTC. Translation: CASSFAGERSYEQYF.

This clone was detected only once. This chain connects TRBV28 to TRBJ1-2, with 10 bases fitting TRBD1. Germline V CDR1 and CDR2: MDHEN, SYDVKM. CDR3 length: 15 amino acids. V was clipped by 4 bases and J by 7 bases; unmatched bases: 9. The CDR3 spells CASSSGTGAGLGYTF. The CDR3 DNA follows: TGTGCCAGCAGTTCCGGGACAGGGGCTGGGCTTGGCTACACCTTC.

This chain joins TRBV7-4 and TRBJ2-1; D might be TRBD1 (6 bases). Germline CDR1 is SGHVT and CDR2 is SQSDAQ. The CDR3 sequence is 15 residues long. V dropped 1 base and J dropped 0 bases, with 7 bases sitting between them. CDR3 nucleotides: TGTGCCAGCAGCTTAGGGGGGCACTCCTACAATGAGCAGTTCTTC. It specifies CASSLGGHSYNEQFF.